This TCR beta chain was captured in a study of identifying expanded T cells in peripheral blood. Regarding this clone: Its cognate antigen is unknown.

Assay: immunoSEQ multiplex PCR; the TCRdb copy retains only in-frame clones and omits some. The sample consists of around 75,000 clones, roughly 88% of them appearing once. The V gene's germline CDR1 is GTSNPN and CDR2 SVGIG (reference sequence). The CDR3 covers 15 residues. The ends lost 8 bases at V and 6 bases at J; junction bases unmatched: 18. Points from the study as a whole: Over approximately two and four weeks, about 17 and 20 clones changed, versus approximately 1.1 between replicates. Variance in clone template counts between approximately two-week samples significantly increased with total template count across all healthy donors.

During the collection period, no donor immune events like infections were recorded. This receptor was identified in a person aged 18-70 years in good health. The sample comprised blood. J is TRBJ1-2 and V is TRBV30; 7 bases are shared with TRBD1. The CDR3 DNA is TGTGCCCGCGCCAACGACAGGGTTAATAGGGATGGCTACACCTTC. Amino acid sequence: CARANDRVNRDGYTF.